The 8 T cell receptor beta chains given below trace back to one sample, sequenced in a study of control samples from healthy donors and cancer patients. Sequencing was performed with immunoSEQ multiplex PCR; in TCRdb, only in-frame clones are kept and a portion is missing. There are 100,000 to 150,000 clones in the sample; 80% to 90% occur only once, and 2.9% lies in the top ten. Sequencing was performed on blood. These receptors were collected from a man aged 55-75 years in good health.

This sequence joins TRBV7-3 and TRBJ1-4; D might be TRBD1 (5 bases). The CDR3 extends over 14 amino acids. V was shortened by 5 bases and J by 8 bases, with 15 bases between the two germline ends. Per germline, CDR1 SGHTA and CDR2 FQGTGA. DNA of the CDR3: TGTGCCAGCAGCCGCAGGACAAGGAAAGAAAAACTGTTTTTT. Translated, it gives CASSRRTRKEKLFF.

V is TRBV7-2 and J is TRBJ1-5, with D unresolved. V was shortened by 1 base and J by 1 base, with 8 bases between the two germline ends. CDR1 and CDR2 (germline): SGHTA, FQGNSA. The CDR3 extends over 15 amino acids. The CDR3 loop is CASSLEPASNQPQHF. CDR3 DNA sequence: TGTGCCAGCAGCTTAGAACCGGCGAGCAATCAGCCCCAGCATTTT.

This clone was detected once. The chain links TRBV9 to TRBJ1-1; TRBD1 aligns across 7 bases. Germline values: CDR1 SGDLS, CDR2 YYNGEE. The CDR3 length is 19 residues. The junction had 18 bases not matched to a gene; V was cut back by 3 bases and J by 1 base. The CDR3 DNA sequence: TGTGCCAGCAGCGGCCCCTTAGGGGCCAGGGGGGGAGAGAACACTGAAGCTTTCTTT. It encodes CASSGPLGARGGENTEAFF.

The chain links TRBV5-3 to TRBJ1-1, with D maybe TRBD1 (6 bases). TRBV5-3 qualifies as an ORF whose function is uncertain. V lost 2 bases and J lost 4, with 18 bases in between. This CDR3 is 16 amino acids long. CDR3 residues: CARSFPLQGGGTEAFF. DNA for the CDR3: TGTGCCAGAAGCTTCCCCTTACAGGGAGGGGGCACTGAAGCTTTCTTT.

The chain employs TRBV25-1 and TRBJ1-4; D not certain. The CDR3 covers 15 residues. The V gene lost 3 bases and the J gene lost 8 bases, with 16 bases spanning the gap. Germline CDR1 is MGHDK and CDR2 is SYGVNS. The CDR3 protein is CASSEVLVVGEKLFF. The DNA of the CDR3 is TGTGCCAGCAGTGAGGTTTTAGTGGTTGGGGAAAAACTGTTTTTT. Variable domain in full (rest from reference TRBV25-1 and TRBJ1-4): EADIYQTPRYLVIGTGKKITLECSQTMGHDKMYWYQQDPGMELHLIHYSYGVNSTEKGDLSSESTVSRIRTEHFPLTLESARPSHTSQYLCASSEVLVVGEKLFFGSGTQLSVL.

The chain employs TRBV6-6 and TRBJ1-1; perhaps TRBD1 as D (5 bases). CDR3 length: 13 residues. The germline V gene encodes CDR1 MNHNY and CDR2 SVGAGI (reference sequence). Trimming left V 6 bases short and J 7 bases short, with 15 bases between. The CDR3 protein is CASRIKVGVEAFF. CDR3 nucleotide sequence: TGTGCCAGCAGGATTAAAGTAGGGGTTGAAGCTTTCTTT.

This chain connects TRBV7-2 to TRBJ2-3, with D perhaps TRBD1 or TRBD2 (5 bases each). Germline CDR1 reads SGHTA; CDR2 reads FQGNSA. V was clipped by 2 bases and J by 1 base, with 16 bases between them. The CDR3 sequence is 17 residues long. The CDR3 coding sequence is TGTGCCAGCAGCTTATTGTCCCGGGGCCTTGGCACAGATACGCAGTATTTT. Its protein is CASSLLSRGLGTDTQYF.

The gene calls are TRBV29-1 and TRBJ1-5; D is unresolved. V gave up 4 bases and J gave up 3 bases, with 7 bases separating them. The CDR3 is 12 amino acids. Germline CDR1 is SQVTM and CDR2 is ANQGSEA. The CDR3 protein is CSVGAVNQPQHF. The CDR3 DNA is TGCAGCGTTGGGGCAGTCAATCAGCCCCAGCATTTT. Supplemented by reference TRBV29-1 and TRBJ1-5, the full variable domain reads SAVISQKPSRDICQRGTSLTIQCQVDSQVTMMFWYRQQPGQSLTLIATANQGSEATYESGFVIDKFPISRPNLTFSTLTVSNMSPEDSSIYLCSVGAVNQPQHFGDGTRLSIL.